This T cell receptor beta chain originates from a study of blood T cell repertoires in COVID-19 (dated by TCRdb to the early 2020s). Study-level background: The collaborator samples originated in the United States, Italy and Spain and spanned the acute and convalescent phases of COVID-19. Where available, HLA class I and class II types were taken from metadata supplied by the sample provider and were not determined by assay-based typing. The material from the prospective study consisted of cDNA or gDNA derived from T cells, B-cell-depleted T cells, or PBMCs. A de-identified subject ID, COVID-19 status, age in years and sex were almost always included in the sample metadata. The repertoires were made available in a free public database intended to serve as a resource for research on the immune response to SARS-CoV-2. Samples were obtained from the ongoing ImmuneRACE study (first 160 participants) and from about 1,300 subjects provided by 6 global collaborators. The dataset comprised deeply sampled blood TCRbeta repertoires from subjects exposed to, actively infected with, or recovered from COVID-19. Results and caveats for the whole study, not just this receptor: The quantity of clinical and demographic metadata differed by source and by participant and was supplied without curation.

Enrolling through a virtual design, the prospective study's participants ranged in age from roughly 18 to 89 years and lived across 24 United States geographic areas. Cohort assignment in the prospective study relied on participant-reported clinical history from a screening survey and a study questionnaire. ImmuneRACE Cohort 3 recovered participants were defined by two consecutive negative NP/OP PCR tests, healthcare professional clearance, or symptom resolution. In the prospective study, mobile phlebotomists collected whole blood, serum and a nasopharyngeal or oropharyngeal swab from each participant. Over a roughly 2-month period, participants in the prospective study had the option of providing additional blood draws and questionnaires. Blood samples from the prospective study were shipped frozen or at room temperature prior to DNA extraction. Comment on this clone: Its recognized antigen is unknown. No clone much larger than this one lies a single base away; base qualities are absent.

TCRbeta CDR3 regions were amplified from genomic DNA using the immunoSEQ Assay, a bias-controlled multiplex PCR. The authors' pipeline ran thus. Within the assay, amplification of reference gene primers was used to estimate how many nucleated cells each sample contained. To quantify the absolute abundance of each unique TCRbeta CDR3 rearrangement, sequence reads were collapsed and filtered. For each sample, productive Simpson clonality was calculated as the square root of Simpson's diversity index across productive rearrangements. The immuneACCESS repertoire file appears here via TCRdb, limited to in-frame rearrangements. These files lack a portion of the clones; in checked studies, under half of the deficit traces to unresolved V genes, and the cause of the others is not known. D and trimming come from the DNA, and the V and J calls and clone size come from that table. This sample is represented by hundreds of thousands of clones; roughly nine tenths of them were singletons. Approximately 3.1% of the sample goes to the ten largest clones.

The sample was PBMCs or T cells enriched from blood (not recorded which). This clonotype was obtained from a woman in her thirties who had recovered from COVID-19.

The nucleotides are TGTGCCAGCAGTTCTGTACCGCCGGGACAAGCAACTAATGAAAAACTGTTTTTT. It specifies CASSSVPPGQATNEKLFF. The rearranged chain carries TRBV2 and TRBJ1-4, with a weak D call of TRBD1 (6 bases match). V is cut by 5 bases and J by 0 bases, and the space between the germline ends is 19 bases. The germline V gene encodes CDR1 SNHLY and CDR2 FYNNEI. Including cysteine and phenylalanine, the CDR3 has 18 amino acids. Just CDR3 DNA is preserved here, 54 bases in frame from base 1.